This T cell receptor beta chain is from a study of T cell responses to AZD1222 COVID-19 vaccine. Regarding the study as a whole: Clonal diversity was possibly underestimated, and the donors were mostly white British, with more females.

CDR3 length: 15 amino acids. Between the trimmed V and J ends, which lost 1 base and 1 base, there was a span of 10 bases. Germline values: CDR1 MNHNS, CDR2 SASEGT. Produced via immunoSEQ multiplex PCR; TCRdb's table is partial and in-frame only. The table shows roughly 130,000 clones, with roughly 90% occurring only once. Notes on this clone: Its antigen remains unknown.

The rearrangement uses TRBV6-1 and TRBJ1-1; tentative D call: TRBD1 (6 bases). The receptor was isolated from an adult in good health. The specimen comprised peripheral blood, sampled on day 0 of AZD1222 vaccination. CDR3 sequence: CASSEVLDRNTEAFF. The DNA for the CDR3 is TGTGCCAGCAGTGAAGTCCTGGACAGGAACACTGAAGCTTTCTTT.